Listed here is a single T cell receptor beta chain. It has no known antigen specificity. Nothing much larger sits one base from this clone, and base qualities are not available. These data originate in a study of regulatory T cells in long-lasting Graves disease (dated by TCRdb to the early 2020s). General notes on the study: Patients with newly diagnosed Graves' disease had been on antithyroid drugs for under 3 months. A total of 35 or so samples were covered by TCR sequencing, comprising some 13 persistent and approximately 20 newly diagnosed Graves' disease patients. The study took place in China and was registered as a clinical trial. This study used TCR sequencing and RNA sequencing of peripheral blood to compare persistent Graves' disease patients against newly diagnosed Graves' disease patients.

Receptor libraries were prepared by multiplex PCR. These reads were obtained on an Illumina HiSeq 4000. CDR3 regions were amplified by Arm-PCR with iRepertoire HTBI primers to construct TCR beta libraries. Before sequencing, the PCR products went through gel purification. The original pipeline was this. Gene usage analysis of CDR3 amino acid clonotypes relied on the 60 to 65 TRBV and about 15 TRBJ segments identified across samples. COPE and FqMerger were used to merge filtered high-quality paired reads into contigs. BLAST was used to align contigs to the IMGT TRBV, TRBD and TRBJ reference genes, and CDR3 was defined following IMGT. Clonotypes above 0.1% frequency were classified as highly expanded clones. Repertoire diversity was measured by Shannon entropy, and V-J evenness by the Gini coefficient. A clonotype was considered public if more than one individual shared it. The public sequencing data were trimmed at Q25 with fastp and processed into clonotypes with MiXCR by TCRdb, which kept only in-frame beta chains. Rows are combined by CDR3 protein, so each entry shows the most common genes and DNA. What appears here as the V and J calls and clone size reflects TCRdb's work, not the paper's. Here the sample has around 500,000 distinct CDR3 sequences; around 16% occur a single time. The ten most abundant clones make up 25% of the sample.

V has 3 bases trimmed and J has 0 bases trimmed; junction bases matching no gene number 5. There are 15 amino acids in the CDR3, from cysteine to phenylalanine inclusive. Solely the CDR3 DNA is kept, with 45 bases framed from the first base. From a lookup of the germline V gene, CDR1 and CDR2 are SGHRS and YFSETQ. Interpreted using the paper, the time point label stands for: newly diagnosed GD, antithyroid drugs for less than 3 months. For both TCR sequencing and RNA sequencing, RNA was extracted from PBMCs using TRIzol. The diagnosis of Graves' disease was made according to American Thyroid Association guidelines. Patients were recruited from an endocrinology department in Xi'an, China. Each patient gave 7 to 9.5 milliliters of peripheral blood, collected in an EDTA anticoagulant tube. Ficoll Paque Plus density gradient separation was used to isolate PBMCs, and no additional T cell sorting was done. An Agilent 2100 Bioanalyzer and agarose gel were used to check RNA quality, while a NanoDrop 2000 measured RNA concentration.

The investigation overall reported the following: As a limitation, the authors acknowledged that the small sample size may reduce accuracy. Persistent disease showed preferential use of TRBV28, TRBJ1-2 and TRBJ2-5, whereas newly diagnosed disease favored TRBV20-1 and TRBJ2-1. Sequencing and analysis were limited to the TCR beta chain. More public clonotypes were shared among persistent patients (around 2,600) than among newly diagnosed patients (more than 950). Peripheral blood alone was examined, since thyroid tissue, which constituted the primary lesion, could not be accessed. Lower TCR Shannon entropy and fewer highly expanded clones were observed in persistent Graves' disease patients than in newly diagnosed patients, which suggested clonal expansion.

These data were likewise used in another study, on T cells in Graves' hyperthyroidism and ophthalmopathy. That second publication adds: A patient counted as having stable Graves' hyperthyroidism if no progression to ophthalmopathy occurred over 18 months of follow-up. Hyperthyroidism patients were newly diagnosed, with disease duration under 2 months, and aged 18 to 65 years. The study excluded patients with uncontrolled infections, other autoimmune diseases, pregnancy or lactation. Diagnoses were based on clinical symptoms, serum thyroxine and TRAb, thyroid ultrasound and orbital computed tomography. A first-round RT-PCR of the TCR CDR3 used the HTBI primer set with the Qiagen OneStep RT-PCR kit. Most expanded thyroid clonotypes (frequency above 0.001) were also found in blood, which suggests that blood repertoires may mirror thyroid immune responses. Ophthalmopathy was separated from stable hyperthyroidism by a 13 V-J signature model, with approximately 86% sensitivity and just over 81% specificity obtained in cross-validation and 80%/75% obtained in testing. In validation, progression to ophthalmopathy was predicted by the model with nearly 71% sensitivity and about 72% specificity, a median of around 5.9 months before onset. A discovery cohort of around 100 patients, 43 with Graves' ophthalmopathy and about 60 with stable Graves' hyperthyroidism, was used to find distinguishing TCR V-J signatures. An independent validation cohort of under 20 hyperthyroidism patients and approximately 17 patients who later progressed to ophthalmopathy tested prospective prediction of ophthalmopathy. The approximately 100 discovery patients were randomly split 7:3 into training and test sets. In addition, the study compared T-cell repertoires in thyroid tissue and in blood from over 5 Graves' hyperthyroidism patients. After sampling, hyperthyroidism patients received methimazole starting at 30 mg daily, and ophthalmopathy patients received high-dose intravenous methylprednisolone. Libraries were constructed in a second round of multiplex PCR, after which size selection and purification were performed. The libraries were sequenced on an Illumina HiSeq2000 using paired-end 100 bp reads. SOAPnuke was used to process the raw data, with reads discarded if the reads contained adapters or uncalled bases, had a mean Phred below 15, or lacked an exact constant-primer or identifier match. High-quality paired reads were merged with COPE v1.2.5, and unique nucleotide sequences were defined as clonotypes. MiTCR v1.1 was used to align clonotypes to the IMGT TRBV, TRBD and TRBJ reference segments. The analysis included only V-J combinations with a frequency above 0.0001, which together covered 99.2% of the repertoires. A TCS score was defined as the ratio of F50 (clonal expansion) to E x V (chaos), with BLOSUM62-based TCRdist applied between CDR3 peptides within each V-J. Welch's t-statistics and random forest reduced roughly 500 V-J features to under 15, which were used in a naive Bayes classifier (R e1071). Sample size was not statistically predetermined, and blinding of investigators to group allocation was not performed. TCR Vbeta CDR3 sequencing of some 140 peripheral blood samples (fewer than 45 ophthalmopathy, around 80 hyperthyroidism and some 17 progressor patients) is reported in the paper.

The source was peripheral blood mononuclear cells (PBMCs), collected at new diagnosis, from a patient treated with antithyroid drugs. This clonotype originated in a woman aged 35-65 years with Graves disease. Donor details come from another sample of the same person, matched by shared clones. The chain uses TRBV5-1 and TRBJ1-1; TRBD1 matches 7 bases in the middle. The nucleotide sequence reads TGCGCCAGCAGCTCGCAGGGGGTGATGAACACTGAAGCTTTCTTT. Its amino acids are CASSSQGVMNTEAFF.